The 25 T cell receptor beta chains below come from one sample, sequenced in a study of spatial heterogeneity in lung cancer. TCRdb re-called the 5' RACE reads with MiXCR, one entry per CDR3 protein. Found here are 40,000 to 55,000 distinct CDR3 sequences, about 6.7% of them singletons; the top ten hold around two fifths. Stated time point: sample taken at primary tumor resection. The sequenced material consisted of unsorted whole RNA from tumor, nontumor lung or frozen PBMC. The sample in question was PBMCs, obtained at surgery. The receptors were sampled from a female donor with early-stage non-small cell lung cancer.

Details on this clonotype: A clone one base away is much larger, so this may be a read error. The CDR3 is CAIWAGEGDMQYF. CDR3 nucleotides: TGTGCCATCTGGGCAGGGGAGGGGGATATGCAGTATTTT. V is TRBV10-3 and J is TRBJ2-3; a possible D gene is TRBD2 (7 bases). Germline CDR1 reads ENHRY; CDR2 reads SYGVKD. This CDR3 has 13 amino acids.

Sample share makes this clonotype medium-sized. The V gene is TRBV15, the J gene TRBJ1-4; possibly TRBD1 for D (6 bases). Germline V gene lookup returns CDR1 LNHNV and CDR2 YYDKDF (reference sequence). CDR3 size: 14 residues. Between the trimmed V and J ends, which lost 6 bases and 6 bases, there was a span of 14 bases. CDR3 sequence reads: CATSSGEGDEKLFF. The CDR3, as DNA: TGTGCCACCAGTTCAGGGGAGGGTGATGAAAAACTGTTTTTT.

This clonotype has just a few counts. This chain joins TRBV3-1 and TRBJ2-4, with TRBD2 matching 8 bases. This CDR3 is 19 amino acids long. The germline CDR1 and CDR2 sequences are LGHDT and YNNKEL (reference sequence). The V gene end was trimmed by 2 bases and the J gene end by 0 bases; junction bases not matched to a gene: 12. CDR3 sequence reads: CASSQLRSSGDLAKNIQYF. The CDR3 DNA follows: TGTGCCAGCAGCCAACTGCGGAGTAGCGGGGACCTAGCCAAAAACATTCAGTACTTC.

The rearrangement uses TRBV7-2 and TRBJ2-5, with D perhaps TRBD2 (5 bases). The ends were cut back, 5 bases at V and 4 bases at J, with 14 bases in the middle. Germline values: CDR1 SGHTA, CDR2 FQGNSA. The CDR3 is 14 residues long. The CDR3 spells CASSPLGAVETQYF. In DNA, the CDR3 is TGTGCCAGCAGCCCACTGGGAGCGGTAGAGACCCAGTACTTC. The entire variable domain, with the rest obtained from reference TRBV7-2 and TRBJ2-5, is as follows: GAGVSQSPSNKVTEKGKDVELRCDPISGHTALYWYRQSLGQGLEFLIYFQGNSAPDKSGLPSDRFSAERTGGSVSTLTIQRTQQEDSAVYLCASSPLGAVETQYFGPGTRLLVL.

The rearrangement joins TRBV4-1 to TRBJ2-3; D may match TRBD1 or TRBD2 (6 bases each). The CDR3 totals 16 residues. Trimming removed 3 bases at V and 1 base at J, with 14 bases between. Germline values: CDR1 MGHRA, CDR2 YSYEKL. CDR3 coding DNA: TGCGCCAGCAGCCATTCGAGGGGGGCGGGCACAGATACGCAGTATTTT. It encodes CASSHSRGAGTDTQYF.

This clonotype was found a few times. CDR3 amino acids: CASSSGRADEKLFF. Written as DNA, the CDR3 is TGCGCCAGCAGCTCGGGCCGGGCGGATGAAAAACTGTTTTTT. The chain joins TRBV5-1 to TRBJ1-4; no definite D call. V lost 3 bases to trimming and J lost 6 bases, with 12 bases between them. This CDR3 comprises 14 residues. CDR1 and CDR2 (germline): SGHRS, YFSETQ.

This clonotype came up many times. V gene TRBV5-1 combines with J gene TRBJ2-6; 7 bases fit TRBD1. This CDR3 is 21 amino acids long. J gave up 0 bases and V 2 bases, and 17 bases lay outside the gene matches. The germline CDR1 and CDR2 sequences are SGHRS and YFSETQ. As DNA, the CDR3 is TGCGCCAGCAGCTTTTTGATTATTGGGACAGTAATCCCCTCTGGGGCCAACGTCCTGACTTTC. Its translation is CASSFLIIGTVIPSGANVLTF.

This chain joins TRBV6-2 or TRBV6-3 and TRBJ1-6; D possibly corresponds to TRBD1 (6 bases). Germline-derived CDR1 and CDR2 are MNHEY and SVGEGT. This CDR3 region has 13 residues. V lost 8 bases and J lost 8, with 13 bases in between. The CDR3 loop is CASSDSFYSPLHF. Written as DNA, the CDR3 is TGTGCCAGCTCGGACAGTTTCTATTCACCCCTCCACTTT.

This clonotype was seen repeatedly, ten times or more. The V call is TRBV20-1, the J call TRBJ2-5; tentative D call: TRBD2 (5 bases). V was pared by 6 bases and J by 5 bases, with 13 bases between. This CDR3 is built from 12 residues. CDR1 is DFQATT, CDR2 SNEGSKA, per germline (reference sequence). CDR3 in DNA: TGCAGTGCGAAGCGGCGCGGGGAGACCCAGTACTTC. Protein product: CSAKRRGETQYF.

The CDR3 here is CSARRGNGNTIYF. The DNA for the CDR3 is TGCAGTGCTAGACGAGGGAACGGAAACACCATATATTTT. This chain uses TRBV20-1 with TRBJ1-3, with D unresolved. V gave up 2 bases and J gave up 4 bases, with 9 bases separating them. This CDR3 spans 13 amino acids. CDR1 is DFQATT and CDR2 is SNEGSKA in the germline V gene (reference sequence).

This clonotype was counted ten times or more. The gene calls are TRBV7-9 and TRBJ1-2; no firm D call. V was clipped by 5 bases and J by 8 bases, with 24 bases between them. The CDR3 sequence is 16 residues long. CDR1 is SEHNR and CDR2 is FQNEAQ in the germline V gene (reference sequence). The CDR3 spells CASSHSYNRTTGGYTF. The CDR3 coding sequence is TGTGCCAGCAGCCACAGCTACAACCGGACTACGGGGGGCTACACCTTC.

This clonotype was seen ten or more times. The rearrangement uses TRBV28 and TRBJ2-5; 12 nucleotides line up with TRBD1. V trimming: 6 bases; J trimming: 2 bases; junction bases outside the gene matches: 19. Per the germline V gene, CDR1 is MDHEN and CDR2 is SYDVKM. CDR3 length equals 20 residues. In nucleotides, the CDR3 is TGTGCCAGCAGGCACAATTGGGGACAGGGGGCCCGGGGCCTTCAAGAGACCCAGTACTTC. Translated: CASRHNWGQGARGLQETQYF.

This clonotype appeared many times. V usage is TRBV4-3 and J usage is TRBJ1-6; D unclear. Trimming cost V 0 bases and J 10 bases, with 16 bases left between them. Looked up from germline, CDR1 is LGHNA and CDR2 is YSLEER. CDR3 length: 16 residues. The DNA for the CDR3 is TGCGCCAGCAGCCAAGATCGGTCCAGGTTGGGATCACCCCTCCACTTT. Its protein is CASSQDRSRLGSPLHF.

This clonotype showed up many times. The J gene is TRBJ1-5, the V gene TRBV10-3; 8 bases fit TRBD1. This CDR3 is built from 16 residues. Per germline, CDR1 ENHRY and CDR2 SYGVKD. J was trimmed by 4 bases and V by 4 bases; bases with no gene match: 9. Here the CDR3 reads CAISGSGGGSNQPQHF. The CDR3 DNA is TGTGCCATCAGTGGATCAGGGGGCGGCTCAAATCAGCCCCAGCATTTT.

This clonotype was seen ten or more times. The CDR3 here is CASSTQGRRSAVFF. CDR3 bases: TGTGCCAGCAGCACCCAAGGACGGCGATCCGCGGTTTTCTTT. This chain uses TRBV7-9 with TRBJ1-1; D is ambiguous. Germline V gene sequence: CDR1 SEHNR, CDR2 FQNEAQ (reference sequence). Trimming cost V 5 bases and J 13 bases, with 23 bases left between them. This CDR3 is built from 14 residues.

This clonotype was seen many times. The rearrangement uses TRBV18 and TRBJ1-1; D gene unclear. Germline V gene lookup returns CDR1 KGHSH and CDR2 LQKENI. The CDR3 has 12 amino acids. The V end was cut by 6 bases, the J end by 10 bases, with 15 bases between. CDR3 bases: TGTGCCAGCTCCCCGGTAGGTTCTGGAGCTTTCTTT. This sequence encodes CASSPVGSGAFF. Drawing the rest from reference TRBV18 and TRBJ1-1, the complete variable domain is NAGVMQNPRHLVRRRGQEARLRCSPMKGHSHVYWYRQLPEEGLKFMVYLQKENIIDESGMPKERFSAEFPKEGPSILRIQQVVRGDSAAYFCASSPVGSGAFFGQGTRLTVV.

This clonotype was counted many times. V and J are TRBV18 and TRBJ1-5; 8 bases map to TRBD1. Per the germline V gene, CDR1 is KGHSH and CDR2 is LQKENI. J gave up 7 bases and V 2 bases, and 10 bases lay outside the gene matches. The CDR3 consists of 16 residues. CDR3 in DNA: TGTGCCAGCTCACCAAGGGGCCAGGGGGCGTTACAGCCCCAGCATTTT. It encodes CASSPRGQGALQPQHF.

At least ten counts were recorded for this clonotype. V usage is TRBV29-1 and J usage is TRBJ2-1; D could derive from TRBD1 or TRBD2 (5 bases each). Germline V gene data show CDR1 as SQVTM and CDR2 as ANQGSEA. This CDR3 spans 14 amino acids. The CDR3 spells CTALSLGPGDEQFF. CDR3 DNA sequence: TGCACCGCCCTATCTTTGGGACCCGGGGATGAGCAGTTCTTC.

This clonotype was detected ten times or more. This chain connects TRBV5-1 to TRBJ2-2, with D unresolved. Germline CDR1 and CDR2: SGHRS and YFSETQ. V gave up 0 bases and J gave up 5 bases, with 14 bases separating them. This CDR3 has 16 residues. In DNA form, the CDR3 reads TGCGCCAGCAGCTTGGGTCCGTCTGGGGATACCGGGGAGCTGTTTTTT. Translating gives CASSLGPSGDTGELFF.

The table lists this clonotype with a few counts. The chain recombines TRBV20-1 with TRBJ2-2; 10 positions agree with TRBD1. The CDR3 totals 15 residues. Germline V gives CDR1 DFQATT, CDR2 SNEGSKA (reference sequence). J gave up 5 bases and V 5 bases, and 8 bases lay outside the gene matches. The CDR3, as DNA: TGCAGTGCTCCGACAGGGGGCGCGGGGACCGGGGAGCTGTTTTTT. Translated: CSAPTGGAGTGELFF.

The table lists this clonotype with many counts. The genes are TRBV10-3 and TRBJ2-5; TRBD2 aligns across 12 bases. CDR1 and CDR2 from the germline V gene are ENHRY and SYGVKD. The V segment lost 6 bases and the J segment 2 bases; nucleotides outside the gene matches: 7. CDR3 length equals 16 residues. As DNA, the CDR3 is TGTGCCATCAGCCAACTAGCGGGGGGTCTACAAGAGACCCAGTACTTC. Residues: CAISQLAGGLQETQYF.

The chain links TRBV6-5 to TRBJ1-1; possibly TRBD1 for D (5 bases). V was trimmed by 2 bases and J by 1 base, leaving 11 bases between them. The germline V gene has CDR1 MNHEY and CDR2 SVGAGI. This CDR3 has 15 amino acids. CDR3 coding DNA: TGTGCCAGCAGTTACCAGGGAGCGGGGAACACTGAAGCTTTCTTT. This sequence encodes CASSYQGAGNTEAFF.

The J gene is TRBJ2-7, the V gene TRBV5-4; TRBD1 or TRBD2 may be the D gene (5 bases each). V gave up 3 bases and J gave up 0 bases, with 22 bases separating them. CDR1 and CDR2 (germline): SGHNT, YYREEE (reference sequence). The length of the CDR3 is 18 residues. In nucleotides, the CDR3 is TGTGCCAGCAGCTCTTTTCCCCCCCCGAGGGGTAGCTCCTACGAGCAGTACTTC. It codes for CASSSFPPPRGSSYEQYF.

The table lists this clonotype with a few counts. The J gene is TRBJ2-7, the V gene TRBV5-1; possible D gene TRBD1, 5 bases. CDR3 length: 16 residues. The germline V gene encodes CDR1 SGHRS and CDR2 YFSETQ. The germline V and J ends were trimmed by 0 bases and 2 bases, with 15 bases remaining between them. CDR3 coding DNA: TGCGCCAGCAGCTTGGTAGGGGCAGGCGCTACCTACGAGCAGTACTTC. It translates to CASSLVGAGATYEQYF.

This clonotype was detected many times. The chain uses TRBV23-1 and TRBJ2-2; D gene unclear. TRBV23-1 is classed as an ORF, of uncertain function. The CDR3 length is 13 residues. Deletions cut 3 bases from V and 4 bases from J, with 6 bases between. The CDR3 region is CASSQRSTGELFF. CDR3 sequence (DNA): TGCGCCAGCAGTCAGAGGAGCACCGGGGAGCTGTTTTTT.